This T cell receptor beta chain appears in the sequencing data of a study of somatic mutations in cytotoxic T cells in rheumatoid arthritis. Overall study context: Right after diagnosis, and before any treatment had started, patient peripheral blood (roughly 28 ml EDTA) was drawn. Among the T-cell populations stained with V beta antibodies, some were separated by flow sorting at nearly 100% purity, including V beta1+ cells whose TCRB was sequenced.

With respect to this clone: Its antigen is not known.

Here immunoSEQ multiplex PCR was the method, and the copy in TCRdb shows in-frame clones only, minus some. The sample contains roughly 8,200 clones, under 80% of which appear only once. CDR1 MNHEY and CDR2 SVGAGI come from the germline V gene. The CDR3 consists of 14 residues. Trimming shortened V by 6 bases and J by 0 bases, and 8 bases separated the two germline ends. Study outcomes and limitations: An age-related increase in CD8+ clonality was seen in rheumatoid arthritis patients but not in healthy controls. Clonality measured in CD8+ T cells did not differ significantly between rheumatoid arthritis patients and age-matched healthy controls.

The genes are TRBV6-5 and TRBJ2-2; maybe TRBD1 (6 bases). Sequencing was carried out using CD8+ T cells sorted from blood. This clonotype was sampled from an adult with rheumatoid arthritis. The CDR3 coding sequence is TGTGCCAGCAGGGACAGCCCGAACACCGGGGAGCTGTTTTTT. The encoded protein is CASRDSPNTGELFF.